The rows below give T cell receptor beta chains drawn from one sample of a study of blood T cells in healthy people across ages. TCRdb reprocessed the 5' RACE reads with MiXCR, giving one entry per CDR3 protein. The sample lists about 1,500,000 distinct CDR3 sequences, 28% seen once, with 7.7% in the top ten. Sequencing was performed on blood. The receptors here all came from a woman between 25 and 40 years old in good health. CDR3s include the opening cysteine and the closing phenylalanine or tryptophan. Each record gives: CDR3 protein, CDR3 DNA, D gene, clone size, V gene, J gene. A D gene is named only where the DNA matches it firmly. Clone size, where shown, is once, few, many, or a class for clones that have expanded.

CDR3aa: CASSPQTGRYSYGYTF
CDR3nt: TGTGCCAGCAGCCCCCAGACAGGGCGATACTCCTATGGCTACACCTTC
d_gene: TRBD1
abundance: .
v_gene: TRBV6-7
j_gene: TRBJ1-2

CDR3aa: CASSPERINYNEQFF
CDR3nt: TGCGCCAGCAGCCCCGAGCGTATAAATTACAATGAGCAGTTCTTC
d_gene: .
abundance: few
v_gene: TRBV4-3
j_gene: TRBJ2-1

CDR3aa: CASTTKGGVGYTF
CDR3nt: TGCGCCAGCACCACCAAGGGGGGGGTCGGCTACACCTTC
d_gene: .
abundance: .
v_gene: TRBV7-2
j_gene: TRBJ1-2

CDR3aa: CASSKAGLQETQYF
CDR3nt: TGTGCCAGCAGTAAAGCGGGACTCCAAGAGACCCAGTACTTC
d_gene: TRBD2
abundance: few
v_gene: TRBV3-1
j_gene: TRBJ2-5

CDR3aa: CASSHGTPGREQFF
CDR3nt: TGTGCCAGCAGCCACGGGACACCGGGTCGAGAGCAGTTCTTC
d_gene: .
abundance: .
v_gene: TRBV14
j_gene: TRBJ2-1

CDR3aa: CSVRPFTDTQYF
CDR3nt: TGCAGCGTCCGGCCCTTCACAGATACGCAGTATTTT
d_gene: .
abundance: many
v_gene: TRBV29-1
j_gene: TRBJ2-3

CDR3aa: CASSWTRGPSTDTQYF
CDR3nt: TGTGCCAGCAGTTGGACTCGGGGGCCTAGCACAGATACGCAGTATTTT
d_gene: .
abundance: .
v_gene: TRBV28
j_gene: TRBJ2-3

CDR3aa: CASIGQVNSPLHF
CDR3nt: TGTGCCAGCATCGGACAGGTCAATTCACCCCTCCACTTT
d_gene: TRBD1
abundance: .
v_gene: TRBV28
j_gene: TRBJ1-6

CDR3aa: CASSLLRDAQETQYF
CDR3nt: TGTGCCAGCAGTTTACTGAGGGATGCACAAGAGACCCAGTACTTC
d_gene: .
abundance: few
v_gene: TRBV28
j_gene: TRBJ2-5

CDR3aa: CASSLYRENQETQYF
CDR3nt: TGTGCCAGCAGCTTATACCGGGAGAACCAAGAGACCCAGTACTTC
d_gene: .
abundance: few
v_gene: TRBV3-1
j_gene: TRBJ2-5

CDR3aa: CASSLSPYNSPLHF
CDR3nt: TGTGCCAGCAGCTTAAGCCCCTATAATTCACCCCTCCACTTT
d_gene: .
abundance: .
v_gene: TRBV7-6
j_gene: TRBJ1-6

CDR3aa: CATSDGTSGHTDTQYF
CDR3nt: TGTGCCACCAGTGACGGGACTAGCGGGCACACAGATACGCAGTATTTT
d_gene: TRBD2
abundance: few
v_gene: TRBV24-1
j_gene: TRBJ2-3

CDR3aa: CASSLVTGANVLTF
CDR3nt: TGTGCCAGCAGCTTAGTAACTGGGGCCAACGTCCTGACTTTC
d_gene: .
abundance: many
v_gene: TRBV7-8
j_gene: TRBJ2-6

CDR3aa: CSASRGAVSNNEQYF
CDR3nt: TGCAGTGCTAGCCGGGGCGCAGTTAGCAACAATGAGCAGTACTTC
d_gene: .
abundance: .
v_gene: TRBV20-1
j_gene: TRBJ2-4

CDR3aa: CASSLFGQGLYGYTF
CDR3nt: TGTGCCAGCAGCTTGTTCGGACAGGGGCTCTATGGCTACACCTTC
d_gene: TRBD1
abundance: .
v_gene: TRBV7-9
j_gene: TRBJ1-2

CDR3aa: CASSSPGLAGGIGGQYF
CDR3nt: TGTGCCAGCAGCTCACCGGGACTAGCGGGAGGGATCGGCGGGCAGTACTTC
d_gene: TRBD2
abundance: .
v_gene: TRBV7-9
j_gene: TRBJ2-7

CDR3aa: CASSQVSHRKETQYF
CDR3nt: TGCGCCAGCAGCCAAGTCTCACATCGAAAAGAGACCCAGTACTTC
d_gene: .
abundance: .
v_gene: TRBV4-3
j_gene: TRBJ2-5

CDR3aa: CASSVASGDYGYTF
CDR3nt: TGTGCCAGCAGCGTAGCTTCAGGGGACTATGGCTACACCTTC
d_gene: .
abundance: few
v_gene: TRBV9
j_gene: TRBJ1-2

CDR3aa: CASSLLAGEGIDEQFF
CDR3nt: TGTGCCAGCAGTTTACTAGCGGGGGAAGGTATCGACGAGCAGTTCTTC
d_gene: TRBD2
abundance: few
v_gene: TRBV6-2/TRBV6-3
j_gene: TRBJ2-1

CDR3aa: CASRLLTALDEQYF
CDR3nt: TGCGCCAGCCGCCTCCTTACTGCCTTGGACGAGCAGTACTTC
d_gene: .
abundance: many
v_gene: TRBV5-1
j_gene: TRBJ2-7

CDR3aa: CASTLGQGGGYGYTF
CDR3nt: TGCGCCAGCACCTTGGGACAGGGAGGTGGATATGGCTACACCTTC
d_gene: TRBD1
abundance: .
v_gene: TRBV5-1
j_gene: TRBJ1-2

CDR3aa: CSARQQGMNTEAFF
CDR3nt: TGCAGTGCTAGACAACAGGGCATGAACACTGAAGCTTTCTTT
d_gene: .
abundance: few
v_gene: TRBV20-1
j_gene: TRBJ1-1

CDR3aa: CASSPSNYGYTFGSGTANTEAFF
CDR3nt: .
d_gene: .
abundance: few
v_gene: TRBV5-6
j_gene: TRBJ1-1

CDR3aa: CASSKTGNEQYF
CDR3nt: TGTGCCAGCAGTAAGACAGGGAACGAGCAGTACTTC
d_gene: TRBD1
abundance: .
v_gene: TRBV6-5
j_gene: TRBJ2-7

CDR3aa: CAISESPSGGGDNEQFF
CDR3nt: TGTGCCATCAGTGAGTCTCCTAGCGGAGGAGGGGACAATGAGCAGTTCTTC
d_gene: TRBD2
abundance: few
v_gene: TRBV10-3
j_gene: TRBJ2-1

CDR3aa: CASSRGQGTWETQYF
CDR3nt: TGCGCCAGCAGCCGCGGACAGGGAACTTGGGAGACCCAGTACTTC
d_gene: TRBD1
abundance: .
v_gene: TRBV4-3
j_gene: TRBJ2-5

CDR3aa: CAIAPGTPTYEQYF
CDR3nt: TGTGCCATCGCGCCCGGGACACCAACCTACGAGCAGTACTTC
d_gene: .
abundance: .
v_gene: TRBV10-3
j_gene: TRBJ2-7

CDR3aa: CSVEPRQRTNTEAFF
CDR3nt: TGCAGCGTGGAGCCCCGCCAGCGTACGAACACTGAAGCTTTCTTT
d_gene: .
abundance: .
v_gene: TRBV29-1
j_gene: TRBJ1-1

CDR3aa: CSARDPLAGGPRDTQYF
CDR3nt: TGCAGTGCTAGAGATCCCCTAGCGGGGGGGCCAAGGGATACGCAGTATTTT
d_gene: TRBD2
abundance: .
v_gene: TRBV20-1
j_gene: TRBJ2-3

CDR3aa: CATSDPETETQYF
CDR3nt: TGTGCCACCAGTGACCCCGAGACCGAGACCCAGTACTTC
d_gene: .
abundance: .
v_gene: TRBV24-1
j_gene: TRBJ2-5

CDR3aa: CASSHRTGYTGELFF
CDR3nt: TGTGCCAGCAGCCACAGGACAGGGTACACCGGGGAGCTGTTTTTT
d_gene: TRBD1
abundance: .
v_gene: TRBV7-2
j_gene: TRBJ2-2

CDR3aa: CASSLAKTGGGYGYTF
CDR3nt: TGTGCCAGCAGCCTAGCCAAAACAGGGGGCGGATATGGCTACACCTTC
d_gene: TRBD1
abundance: few
v_gene: TRBV9
j_gene: TRBJ1-2

CDR3aa: CASSPTLGGQGRNTEAFF
CDR3nt: TGTGCCAGCAGCCCAACCCTTGGGGGACAGGGGCGGAATACTGAAGCTTTCTTT
d_gene: TRBD1
abundance: few
v_gene: TRBV27
j_gene: TRBJ1-1

CDR3aa: CASTPDRMSKGYTF
CDR3nt: TGTGCCAGCACCCCGGACAGGATGAGTAAAGGCTACACCTTC
d_gene: TRBD1
abundance: few
v_gene: TRBV12-3/TRBV12-4
j_gene: TRBJ1-2

CDR3aa: CSARGTGGEPLHF
CDR3nt: TGCAGTGCTAGGGGGACAGGTGGGGAGCCCCTCCACTTT
d_gene: TRBD1
abundance: .
v_gene: TRBV20-1
j_gene: TRBJ1-6

CDR3aa: CSVVLIEQYF
CDR3nt: TGCAGCGTTGTATTGATTGAGCAGTACTTC
d_gene: .
abundance: few
v_gene: TRBV29-1
j_gene: TRBJ2-4

CDR3aa: CASSQRGSGVYNEQFF
CDR3nt: TGCGCCAGCAGCCAAAGGGGCAGCGGGGTCTACAATGAGCAGTTCTTC
d_gene: TRBD2
abundance: few
v_gene: TRBV4-3
j_gene: TRBJ2-1

CDR3aa: CASSQELRTMEGYTF
CDR3nt: TGCGCCAGCAGCCAAGAATTGCGGACAATGGAGGGCTACACCTTC
d_gene: .
abundance: many
v_gene: TRBV4-1
j_gene: TRBJ1-2

CDR3aa: CASSIRDRDLLRQAFF
CDR3nt: TGTGCCAGCAGCATCCGGGACAGGGACCTCTTGAGGCAAGCTTTCTTT
d_gene: TRBD1
abundance: few
v_gene: TRBV7-2
j_gene: TRBJ1-1

CDR3aa: CSAASDSYEQYF
CDR3nt: TGCAGTGCTGCCAGCGACTCCTACGAGCAGTACTTC
d_gene: .
abundance: many
v_gene: TRBV20-1
j_gene: TRBJ2-7

CDR3aa: CANWGRSGVGYEQYF
CDR3nt: TGTGCCAACTGGGGAAGGAGCGGAGTGGGCTACGAGCAGTACTTC
d_gene: .
abundance: .
v_gene: TRBV5-8
j_gene: TRBJ2-7